This TCR beta chain stems from a study of blood T cells in healthy people across ages. Only a few counts were recorded for this clonotype. What it binds is unknown. The study's findings and limits: When one million T cells were used, diversity estimates were thought to be underestimates.

It was with a sample-barcoded 5' primer and a J-beta primer mix that a second PCR of about 6 to 12 cycles was run. Each sample provided no less than 2.5 million CDR3-containing paired-end reads. TCRdb used MiXCR to reprocess the 5' RACE reads, holding one entry per CDR3 protein. This sample yields roughly 680,000 distinct CDR3 sequences, of which 20% to 25% are seen a single time; roughly 3.9% belongs to the top ten. This CDR3 has 14 amino acids. CDR1 is SNHLY and CDR2 is FYNNEI in the germline V gene. Trimming shortened V by 4 bases and J by 3 bases, and 13 bases separated the two germline ends. The authors drew around 11 milliliters of peripheral blood from each donor.

The material sequenced was blood. This sequence joins TRBV2 and TRBJ2-7, with D possibly being TRBD1 (7 bases). The clonotype originates from a man aged 65 to 85 in good health. The CDR3 nucleotides are TGTGCCAGCAGTGGCGGGACAGCACTCTACGAGCAGTACTTC. Protein sequence: CASSGGTALYEQYF.